The next 9 T cell receptor beta chains were all read from a single sample in a study of shared clonotypes between healthy human individuals (TCRdb year 2020). The library came from the immunoSEQ multiplex PCR assay. TCRdb retrieved this table from immuneACCESS and kept in-frame rearrangements only. Not all clones are present; in checked studies, unresolved V genes account for under half, and no reason is known for the remainder. The sample table contains hundreds of thousands of clones; only one count was recorded for around three quarters of them. Around 11% of the sample is in the top ten clones. Sequencing was done on a sample of PBMCs. The receptor source for this set is a woman between 40 and 50 years old in good health. Some clones in this sample may be carry-over from other donors' samples.

The chain uses TRBV6-5 and TRBJ1-1, with D unresolved. Trimming cost V 6 bases and J 7 bases, with 9 bases left between them. The CDR3 contains 11 residues. Germline V gives CDR1 MNHEY, CDR2 SVGAGI. Here the CDR3 DNA reads TGTGCCAGCAGCCAAGGGTTTGAAGCTTTCTTT. Amino acids: CASSQGFEAFF.

The chain has TRBV2 and TRBJ2-1; 7 bases map to TRBD1. This CDR3 spans 12 amino acids. Germline values: CDR1 SNHLY, CDR2 FYNNEI. V dropped 6 bases and J dropped 9; count of bases not matched to a gene: 5. CDR3 in amino acids: CASRTQGIEQFF. For the CDR3, the DNA is TGTGCCAGCAGGACACAGGGGATTGAGCAGTTCTTC.

A single count supports this clone. The V and J genes are TRBV5-1 and TRBJ2-2; 14 bases fit TRBD2. The CDR3 contains 21 residues. Germline V gene lookup returns CDR1 SGHRS and CDR2 YFSETQ. V shed 1 base and J 2 bases; nucleotides not matched to a gene: 13. CDR3 loop: CASSLKGPGLAGVVNTGELFF. The CDR3 bases are TGCGCCAGCAGCTTGAAAGGTCCGGGACTAGCGGGAGTGGTTAACACCGGGGAGCTGTTTTTT.

As to this clone: This likely stems from a read error, as it lies one base from a far larger clone. The gene calls are TRBV7-9 and TRBJ2-7; 7 bases map to TRBD1. The trim removed 1 base at V and 8 bases at J, leaving 8 bases unmatched. This CDR3 contains 14 residues. The germline V gene has CDR1 SEHNR and CDR2 FQNEAQ (reference sequence). The DNA of the CDR3 is TGTGCCAGCAGCTTAGGCGGACAGGCGGACAAGCAGTACTTC. Protein: CASSLGGQADKQYF.

This clone was detected once. The chain carries TRBV5-1 and TRBJ2-3, with D unresolved. Trimming took 1 base from V and 6 from J, leaving 9 bases between them. CDR3 size: 13 residues. Germline CDR1 SGHRS, CDR2 YFSETQ. The DNA of the CDR3 is TGCGCCAGCAGCTTGTTTGTGGGGGATACGCAGTATTTT. This sequence encodes CASSLFVGDTQYF.

The J gene is TRBJ2-2, the V gene TRBV6-5; D not certain. Germline values: CDR1 MNHEY, CDR2 SVGAGI. The germline V and J ends were trimmed by 7 bases and 4 bases, with 7 bases remaining between them. The CDR3 contains 12 residues. The CDR3 reads CASNMGTGELFF. CDR3 DNA sequence: TGTGCCAGCAACATGGGCACCGGGGAGCTGTTTTTT.

This chain connects TRBV18 to TRBJ2-5, with 9 bases lining up with TRBD1. This CDR3 spans 15 amino acids. Germline V gene lookup returns CDR1 KGHSH and CDR2 LQKENI. V was clipped by 2 bases and J by 11 bases; unmatched bases: 12. The CDR3 DNA reads as TGTGCCAGCTCACCATTAGGACAGGGGTCCCACGGGCAGTACTTC. Residues: CASSPLGQGSHGQYF.

V usage is TRBV27 and J usage is TRBJ2-7; D possibly corresponds to TRBD2 (6 bases). With 3 bases removed from V and 6 bases from J, the gap between germline ends came to 15 bases. This CDR3 region has 14 residues. Looked up from germline, CDR1 is MNHEY and CDR2 is SMNVEV (reference sequence). CDR3 residues: CASSFSGPGREQYF. The CDR3 DNA sequence: TGTGCCAGCAGTTTTAGCGGCCCTGGCCGCGAGCAGTACTTC.

The J gene is TRBJ1-4, the V gene TRBV5-1; D uncertain. This CDR3 contains 15 residues. Trimming stripped 1 base from V and 3 bases from J, with 10 bases between. The germline gives CDR1 SGHRS, CDR2 YFSETQ. DNA of the CDR3: TGCGCCAGCAGCTTGTCACAGACCCCTAATGAAAAACTGTTTTTT. This sequence encodes CASSLSQTPNEKLFF.